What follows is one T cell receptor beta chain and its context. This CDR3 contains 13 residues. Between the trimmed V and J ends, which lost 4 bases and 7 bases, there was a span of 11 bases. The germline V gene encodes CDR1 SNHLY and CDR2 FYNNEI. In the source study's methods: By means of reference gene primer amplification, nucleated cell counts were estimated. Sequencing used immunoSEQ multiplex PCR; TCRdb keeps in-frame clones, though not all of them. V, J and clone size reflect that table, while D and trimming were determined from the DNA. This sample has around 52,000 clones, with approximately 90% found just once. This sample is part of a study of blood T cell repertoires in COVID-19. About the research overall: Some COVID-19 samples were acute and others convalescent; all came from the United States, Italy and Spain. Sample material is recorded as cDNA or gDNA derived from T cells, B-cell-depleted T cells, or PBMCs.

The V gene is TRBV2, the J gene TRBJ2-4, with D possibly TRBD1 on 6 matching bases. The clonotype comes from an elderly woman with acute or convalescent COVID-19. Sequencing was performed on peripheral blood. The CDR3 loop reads CASSVSQGNIQYF. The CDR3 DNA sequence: TGTGCCAGCAGTGTGTCCCAGGGGAACATTCAGTACTTC.